This T cell receptor (beta chain) was captured in a study of cytomegalovirus exposure and HLA in healthy donors. Study conclusions and caveats: Among TCR beta chains, those listed as cytomegalovirus-associated numbered fewer than 200.

V lost 5 bases and J lost 5; bases outside the gene matches: 11. CDR3 length equals 15 residues. Germline V gene data show CDR1 as MNHEY and CDR2 as SMNVEV (reference sequence). In the case of this clone: Antigen: not known.

The PCR employed 60 Vbeta primers together with 13 Jbeta primers. Generated by immunoSEQ multiplex PCR, the TCRdb table keeps only in-frame clones and is missing some. Here the sample spans about 150,000 clones, around three quarters being singletons. The source of this sequence is a middle-aged man in good health and CMV-seropositive. The specimen was PBMCs. The rearrangement uses TRBV27 and TRBJ2-5, with 7 bases that match TRBD1. The CDR3 region has the DNA TGTGCCAGCAGTCCCGGGACAGTTACAGAGGAGACCCAGTACTTC. Translation: CASSPGTVTEETQYF.